The present T cell receptor (beta chain) was sequenced within a study of cytomegalovirus exposure and HLA in healthy donors (TCRdb year 2017). Regarding the study in general: According to an earlier analysis of 587 of the donors, some 170 million T cells yielded over 100 million unique TCR beta sequences and roughly 280 Gb of sequence data. About 280 gigabases of sequencing data and around 80 million unique TCR sequences made up an early release that covered under 750 HLA-typed donors. Of the 350 to 400 genotyped donors, roughly 85% fell in the genetic ancestry cluster associated with self-reported Caucasian donors. The study aimed to test whether signatures of past pathogen exposure could be identified by cataloging public T cell receptors. The study used immunosequencing to profile the T cell repertoires of 670 or so subjects and linked those repertoires to cytomegalovirus serostatus. A separate validation cohort of roughly 130 different subjects was used in addition to the approximately 700-subject first cohort. The study combined high-throughput TCR immunosequencing, statistical association of individual TCRs with disease status, and machine learning to predict cytomegalovirus infection status. A later analysis re-examined previously published TCR beta repertoires from more than 550 donors and added high-resolution HLA genotyping to investigate patterns of TCR occurrence. Rather than using new phenotypic data, the later analysis identified candidate immune exposures from TCR beta sequences and from how often those sequences occurred across donors. An earlier analysis of some 500 of the donors used high-throughput TCR beta sequencing to judge whether each TCR beta V gene segment behaved as functional or pseudogenic. Donor age, sex, ethnicity and CMV serostatus were collected together with the repertoire data. A later genetic analysis took genome-wide SNP genotypes for about 65% of the 666 donors and used that subset as a discovery cohort. All discovery cohort repertoires had been generated using a single sequencing platform. Class I and class II HLA loci were covered by the typing at four-digit resolution. Typing coverage varied by locus: about 620-630 donors for A, B, C, DRB1 and DQB1; approximately 500 for DQA1; over 600 for DPA1; about 450 for DPB1. Several DR-DQ haplotypes were handled as single units for association and clustering because linkage in the cohort was strong. Among several hundred genotyped donors of the cohort, an average of around 250,000 unique TCR beta nucleotide sequences was sequenced per donor, of which about 18% were non-productive.

A few counts support this clone. Its binding antigen is unknown. One base away there is no much larger clone; base qualities are not given. Taken from the germline V gene, the CDR1 and CDR2 loops are MNHNS and SASEGT. The CDR3 covers 14 residues, taking in both the cysteine and the phenylalanine. Only the CDR3 DNA stays, 42 bases, in frame from base 1. V loses 10 bases, J loses 3 bases, and the germline ends lie 16 bases apart. Overall study results and their limits: A further reported finding was that TCR beta sequences accurately predicted the HLA-A and HLA-B alleles for most subjects in the first cohort. In a later analysis, about 17,000 TCR beta sequences were associated with specific HLA alleles at a false discovery rate of 0.05. In this cohort, only TCR beta chains were sequenced, and detectable features were limited by the absence of alpha or paired-chain data. The study gave a list of over 150 TCR beta chains associated with cytomegalovirus. Some IMGT-functional V segments, including TRBV6-2 and TRBV6-3, could not be distinguished by the 87-base-pair reads and were therefore excluded. In a later analysis, most CMV-associated TCR beta chains were found to appear HLA-restricted, with HLA associations seemingly driven largely by CMV exposure. Because HLA typing was missing for some donors at each locus, association tests included only the typed subset. In a later analysis, the rate of TCR association differed among HLA loci, with DRB1 alleles having the most associated TCRs and HLA-C alleles having the fewest. According to the authors, the approach could potentially be generalized to other disease states and immunological phenotypes. In vitro tests confirmed that a few of the cytomegalovirus-associated TCR beta chains recognize cytomegalovirus antigens. In a later genetic analysis, a missense DCLRE1C variant was associated with V-gene and J-gene trimming of TCR beta chains, and the association was replicated in an independent cohort. Compared with the roughly 670-donor mean, donors in an Asian-associated ancestry cluster had fewer N-insertions in productive TCRs, according to a later genetic analysis. When HLA alleles, especially DR and DQ, strongly co-occurred, TCR associations were difficult to assign to individual alleles. Roughly uniform sequencing depth across donors was assumed in presence/absence analyses, although this assumption may not hold. The classifier was reported to diagnose cytomegalovirus status with high specificity and sensitivity in both the original cohort and the validation cohort. A group of highly shared sequence variants was considered likely to be a technical artifact of the sequencing pipeline. While some public TCRs were present in many individuals, most TCR sequences turned up only very rarely across donors. In an earlier analysis of approximately 590 of the donors, most TCR beta V segments appeared in productive rearrangements about 87% or about 30% of the time, broadly matching IMGT annotations. Correlated functional status among segregating V segments might be attributable to linkage disequilibrium, but an unknown experimental factor could not be ruled out. In a later analysis, HLA-associated TCR beta chains were found to be more clonally expanded and to have lower generation probabilities than equally common non-associated chains. Because counts were too low, under 20 rarely observed V segments, including chromosome 9 orphons, were left out of the earlier analysis of about 620 of the donors. For the cohort, immune exposure information was limited to CMV serostatus. Several of the top co-occurrence clusters appeared to be linked to parvovirus B19, influenza, CMV and Epstein-Barr virus, according to a later analysis.

The cohort consisted of approximately 670 healthy bone marrow donors. All cohort members were sampled while nominally healthy, although unrecorded immune exposures were likely present. The donor tested CMV seronegative and was one of the 352 seronegative cohort members. A peripheral blood sample was collected from each donor, and TCR beta sequencing was performed on peripheral blood mononuclear cells. Genomic DNA extraction from the blood cell samples was performed with the Qiagen DNeasy Blood Extraction Kit. Receptors were amplified or captured by the immunoSEQ multiplex PCR assay. The multiplex PCR relied on a mix of 60 forward primers for TCR Vbeta segments and 13 reverse primers for TCR Jbeta segments. The CDR3 region of rearranged TCR beta genes was amplified from genomic DNA with a multiplex PCR assay. The Illumina HiSeq System was used to sequence the amplified TCR beta libraries as 87-base-pair reads. Turning to the authors' computational methods: A later analysis tallied around 82 million unique TCR beta chains across the 650 to 750 repertoires, and approximately 11 million of those chains were shared by two or more donors. A nearest-neighbor algorithm error-corrected the raw reads and collapsed the reads into unique sequences, merging closely related sequences to remove PCR and sequencing errors. CDR3 sequences were aligned to IMGT reference sequences to assign V, D and J gene segments. For a sequence to be retained, a match of at least six nucleotides to both a V gene segment and a J gene segment was required. A rearrangement was called productive if the CDR3 had no stop codons and remained in frame with V and J, and every other rearrangement was called non-productive. Following IMGT convention, CDR3 was defined as the stretch from the second conserved V-encoded cysteine to the conserved J-encoded phenylalanine. The earlier analysis of 587 of the donors excluded sequences that lacked an unambiguous match to a single V gene segment. An earlier analysis of 550 to 650 of the donors classified V segments as functional when productive rearrangements were above 56.7% and as segregating when the standard deviation between donors was above 5%. A statistical classification framework was built to diagnose cytomegalovirus status from the catalog of TCR beta chain sequences. In a later analysis, TCR nucleotide sequences were compared against IMGT/GENE-DB human TR gene sequences so that V and J genes could be assigned. A later analysis assigned CDR3 sequences and most-parsimonious VDJ recombination scenarios with the TCRdist pipeline. A later analysis defined each TCR beta chain by its CDR3 amino acid sequence plus V-gene family, and excluded reads lacking a unique V-gene family. To address suspected cross-contamination and a sequencing artifact, a later analysis removed over 500 highly shared, low-generation-probability nucleotide sequences. For each public chain, a later analysis derived a clonal expansion index from normalized ranks of inferred template counts within each repertoire. A later analysis computed generation probabilities with a VDJ recombination model fitted to out-of-frame rearrangements, and checked the results against IGoR. A later analysis scored TCR-TCR, TCR-HLA and TCR-CMV co-occurrence with hypergeometric tests, applying a repertoire-size bias correction to TCR pairs. In a later analysis, false discovery rates were estimated by permuting HLA or CMV assignments 20 times. A later analysis grouped co-occurring TCRs with DBSCAN, adding TCRdist sequence similarity when clustering within HLA-allele-positive subsets. Repertoires with fewer than 30,000 or more than 120,000 public chains, plus five repertoires with anomalous nucleotide sharing, were excluded from co-occurrence clustering. TCRdb obtained this table from immuneACCESS and retained in-frame rearrangements with V and J assigned. These tables miss some clones; where compared with another copy, unresolved V genes account for less than half of the shortfall, and the remainder is unexplained. The V and J calls and the clone size are those of that table, but D and trimming were determined from the DNA. Across this sample there are about 94,000 clones, with less than 10% seen only once. The ten largest clones represent about 2.1% of the sample.

Material: PBMCs. This chain is built from TRBV6-1 and TRBJ2-1, and perhaps TRBD2 as D gene, on 6 matching bases. This TCR derives from a man in his fifties or sixties in good health and CMV-seronegative. Here the CDR3 is given as CATIRGRGYNEQFF. The DNA sequence is given as TGTGCCACCATCAGAGGGCGGGGCTACAATGAGCAGTTCTTC.